The entry that follows covers one TCR beta chain sequence. In the study's own analysis: Estimation of nucleated cell counts was performed using reference gene primer amplification. Profiled with immunoSEQ multiplex PCR; TCRdb holds only in-frame clones, not every one. The DNA gave D and trimming, while V, J and clone size come from that table. The sample has roughly 120,000 clones, over 80% seen once. The data originate from a study of blood T cell repertoires in COVID-19. Study-level information: COVID-19 samples, acute and convalescent, were from the United States, Italy and Spain.

Material for sequencing was peripheral blood. The receptor comes from a man between 70 and 80 years old with acute or convalescent COVID-19.

CDR3 nucleotides: TGTGCCAGCAGTGTAGGGGGATTCTTACAGGGGACTGAAGCTTTCTTT. Its translation: CASSVGGFLQGTEAFF. V usage is TRBV2 and J usage is TRBJ1-1; the match to TRBD1 covers 7 bases. Germline V lookup: CDR1 SNHLY, CDR2 FYNNEI. Trimming at V came to 4 bases and at J to 5 bases, leaving 13 bases not matched to a gene. The CDR3 loop spans 16 amino acids.